Each of the 30 T cell receptor beta chains below was sequenced from the same sample in a study of OX40 agonist ivuxolimab in advanced cancers. TCRdb's table, derived via immunoSEQ multiplex PCR, lists solely in-frame clones and lacks some. The sample includes 70,000 or so clones, around 89% of them seen just once. The sequencing used CD4+ or CD8+ T cells sorted from blood, collected in a trial of the OX40 agonist ivuxolimab. The receptor set was obtained from an adult with an advanced solid tumor such as melanoma, head and neck, liver or kidney cancer.

This chain joins TRBV7-2 and TRBJ2-2, with 7 nucleotides matching TRBD1. The trim removed 5 bases at V and 7 bases at J, leaving 13 bases unmatched. Germline-derived CDR1 and CDR2 are SGHTA and FQGNSA. The CDR3 is 16 amino acids. CDR3 residues: CASSTTGSRLGGELFF. CDR3 DNA sequence: TGTGCCAGCAGCACGACAGGGTCGAGATTGGGCGGGGAGCTGTTTTTT.

The chain has TRBV28 and TRBJ2-7; 8 positions match TRBD2. The CDR3 runs to 17 residues. Germline assignment: CDR1 MDHEN and CDR2 SYDVKM. With V trimmed by 4 bases and J by 1 base, 12 bases remained unmatched. CDR3 in amino acids: CASSSPSLAGSSYEQYF. The CDR3, as DNA: TGTGCCAGCAGTTCTCCCTCCTTAGCGGGAAGTTCCTACGAGCAGTACTTC.

The chain employs TRBV10-1 and TRBJ2-7; no definite D call. Germline CDR1 and CDR2: WNHNN and SYGVQD (reference sequence). The CDR3 has 13 residues. Between the trimmed V and J ends, which lost 0 bases and 6 bases, there was a span of 9 bases. The CDR3, as DNA: TGCGCCAGCAGTGAGTCTGTAATCGGCGAGCAGTACTTC. Amino acid sequence: CASSESVIGEQYF.

The chain has TRBV2 and TRBJ2-5, with 16 bases fitting TRBD2. V trimming: 6 bases; J trimming: 0 bases; junction bases outside the gene matches: 7. Germline V gives CDR1 SNHLY, CDR2 FYNNEI. The CDR3 sequence is 18 residues long. As DNA, the CDR3 is TGTGCCAGCAGCCCGGGACTAGCGGGAGGGCCTAACCAAGAGACCCAGTACTTC. Residues: CASSPGLAGGPNQETQYF. Complete variable domain (other parts from reference TRBV2 and TRBJ2-5): EPEVTQTPSHQVTQMGQEVILRCVPISNHLYFYWYRQILGQKVEFLVSFYNNEISEKSEIFDDQFSVERPDGSNFTLKIRSTKLEDSAMYFCASSPGLAGGPNQETQYFGPGTRLLVL.

The genes are TRBV6-5 and TRBJ2-5; D is possibly TRBD2 (6 bases). Germline V CDR1 and CDR2: MNHEY, SVGAGI. V was cut by 2 bases and J by 9 bases, with 19 bases left in between. This CDR3 is 15 amino acids long. The CDR3 loop reads CASSYNFGTPGAQYF. CDR3 nucleotides: TGTGCCAGCAGTTACAATTTTGGGACTCCCGGGGCCCAGTACTTC.

The chain carries TRBV10-3 and TRBJ2-5; perhaps TRBD1 as D (6 bases). This CDR3 has 13 amino acids. Trimming left V 8 bases short and J 2 bases short, with 12 bases between. CDR1 ENHRY and CDR2 SYGVKD come from the germline V gene. In nucleotides, the CDR3 is TGTGCCATCGGGGGCAGGACTCAAGAGACCCAGTACTTC. This sequence encodes CAIGGRTQETQYF.

The rearrangement joins TRBV11-3 to TRBJ2-1, with 12 nucleotides matching TRBD2. The CDR3 length is 18 residues. Germline-derived CDR1 and CDR2 are SGHNT and YENEEA. V was pared by 4 bases and J by 5 bases, with 12 bases of the junction left unmatched. The CDR3 loop reads CASSSRRSGLAGNNEQFF. CDR3 nucleotide sequence: TGTGCCAGCAGCTCCAGAAGATCGGGACTAGCGGGCAACAATGAGCAGTTCTTC.

This clone has only one observation. In DNA, the CDR3 is TGTGCCAGCAGCTTGCTGGGGGCAAATCAGCCCCAGCATTTT. Amino acids: CASSLLGANQPQHF. This chain connects TRBV5-6 to TRBJ1-5; TRBD1 might be the D (6 bases). The CDR3 consists of 14 residues. V lost 1 base, J lost 4 bases, and 9 bases lay in between. CDR1 is SGHDT and CDR2 is YYEEEE in the germline V gene.

The chain links TRBV7-2 to TRBJ2-5, with no clear D. The germline gives CDR1 SGHTA, CDR2 FQGNSA. V shed 2 bases and J shed 1 base, with 8 bases lying between them. This CDR3 is built from 14 residues. CDR3 sequence (DNA): TGTGCCAGCAGCTTATCCTGGGGCCAAGAGACCCAGTACTTC. Translated, it gives CASSLSWGQETQYF.

V usage is TRBV19 and J usage is TRBJ2-7; a weak D match, TRBD1 (5 bases). The CDR3 sequence is 11 residues long. V was shortened by 9 bases and J by 4 bases, with 10 bases between the two germline ends. CDR1 is LNHDA, CDR2 SQIVND, per germline (reference sequence). The CDR3 reads CARPRVYEQYF. CDR3 nucleotide sequence: TGTGCCAGGCCCAGGGTTTACGAGCAGTACTTC.

The chain couples TRBV19 to TRBJ2-3; 9 positions match TRBD2. With 2 bases clipped from V and 5 bases from J, the junction kept 5 bases outside the gene matches. The CDR3 is 15 amino acids. Per the germline V gene, CDR1 is LNHDA and CDR2 is SQIVND (reference sequence). This chain's CDR3 is CASSISVLAGDTQYF. DNA for the CDR3: TGTGCCAGTAGTATATCTGTACTAGCGGGAGATACGCAGTATTTT.

This chain connects TRBV7-2 to TRBJ2-1, with 12 bases aligning to TRBD2. The CDR3 is 15 residues long. Germline-derived CDR1 and CDR2 are SGHTA and FQGNSA. Unmatched junction bases numbered 5, after V lost 4 bases and J lost 7 bases. Here the CDR3 reads CASSWPSGRGNEQFF. CDR3 DNA sequence: TGTGCCAGCAGCTGGCCTAGCGGGAGGGGAAATGAGCAGTTCTTC.

The chain uses TRBV5-1 and TRBJ2-5, with a weak D call TRBD2 (5 bases). Germline V CDR1 and CDR2: SGHRS, YFSETQ. V was shortened by 2 bases and J by 7 bases, with 9 bases between the two germline ends. The CDR3 extends over 12 amino acids. In DNA, the CDR3 is TGCGCCAGCAGCTTTACCGAGGGGACCCAGTACTTC. This sequence encodes CASSFTEGTQYF.

V gene TRBV5-1 combines with J gene TRBJ2-2; TRBD1 matches 8 bases. V shed 3 bases, J shed 0 bases, and the junction held 4 bases outside the gene matches. There are 16 residues in the CDR3. Germline lookup yields CDR1 SGHRS and CDR2 YFSETQ. CDR3 amino acids: CASSSNRGTNTGELFF. In nucleotides, the CDR3 is TGCGCCAGCAGCTCTAACAGGGGGACGAACACCGGGGAGCTGTTTTTT.

The genes are TRBV7-2 and TRBJ2-7; 8 positions agree with TRBD2. CDR1 SGHTA and CDR2 FQGNSA come from the germline V gene. There are 14 residues in the CDR3. V was pared by 3 bases and J by 5 bases, with 6 bases of the junction left unmatched. This CDR3 reads CASSFSGTTNEQYF. The DNA for the CDR3 is TGTGCCAGCAGCTTTAGCGGGACTACCAACGAGCAGTACTTC. The full variable domain, in which reference TRBV7-2 and TRBJ2-7 provide the parts outside the CDR3, is GAGVSQSPSNKVTEKGKDVELRCDPISGHTALYWYRQSLGQGLEFLIYFQGNSAPDKSGLPSDRFSAERTGGSVSTLTIQRTQQEDSAVYLCASSFSGTTNEQYFGPGTRLTVT.

This rearrangement joins TRBV7-9 to TRBJ2-7, with D hard to call. The CDR3 sequence is 14 residues long. V lost 0 bases and J lost 4, with 10 bases in between. Germline V gene sequence: CDR1 SEHNR, CDR2 FQNEAQ (reference sequence). The CDR3 DNA is TGTGCCAGCAGCTTAGCCGGGTGGGGTTACGAGCAGTACTTC. Translation: CASSLAGWGYEQYF. Supplemented by reference TRBV7-9 and TRBJ2-7, the full variable domain reads DTGVSQNPRHKITKRGQNVTFRCDPISEHNRLYWYRQTLGQGPEFLTYFQNEAQLEKSRLLSDRFSAERPKGSFSTLEIQRTEQGDSAMYLCASSLAGWGYEQYFGPGTRLTVT.

V and J are TRBV6-5 and TRBJ2-1, with D possibly matching TRBD2 (6 bases). V lost 6 bases and J 2 bases, leaving 14 bases between the germline ends. CDR3 length equals 15 residues. CDR1 is MNHEY and CDR2 is SVGAGI in the germline V gene. CDR3 nucleotides: TGTGCCAGCAGGCCGTGGAGCGGGCCCTACAATGAGCAGTTCTTC. Protein: CASRPWSGPYNEQFF.

The table lists this clone with a count of one. The genes are TRBV4-3 and TRBJ2-5, with D uncertain. Trimming removed 0 bases from V and 5 bases from J, with 13 bases in between. CDR3 size: 15 residues. Germline V gene data show CDR1 as LGHNA and CDR2 as YSLEER. The CDR3 loop is CASSQDLSSRETQYF. DNA for the CDR3: TGCGCCAGCAGCCAAGATTTGTCCAGTCGGGAGACCCAGTACTTC.

The chain employs TRBV9 and TRBJ1-2; no reliable D call. V lost 3 bases and J 4 bases, leaving 10 bases between the germline ends. Per germline, CDR1 SGDLS and CDR2 YYNGEE. The CDR3 length is 13 residues. The CDR3 reads CASSGRGSYGYTF. As DNA, the CDR3 is TGTGCCAGCAGCGGGCGGGGTAGCTATGGCTACACCTTC.

The count of this clone is one. The V and J genes are TRBV18 and TRBJ2-2; no clear D gene. V was pared by 2 bases and J by 4 bases, with 8 bases between. The CDR3 is made up of 14 amino acids. Per germline, CDR1 KGHSH and CDR2 LQKENI. DNA of the CDR3: TGTGCCAGCTCACCATCCAGATTCACCGGGGAGCTGTTTTTT. Protein: CASSPSRFTGELFF.

The rearrangement joins TRBV9 to TRBJ1-6; TRBD1 matches at 7 bases. Looked up from germline, CDR1 is SGDLS and CDR2 is YYNGEE. The CDR3 contains 18 residues. With 4 bases clipped from V and 0 bases from J, the junction kept 10 bases outside the gene matches. This CDR3 reads CASSSPRGESSYNSPLHF. The DNA for the CDR3 is TGTGCCAGCAGCTCGCCCAGGGGGGAGAGCTCCTATAATTCACCCCTCCACTTT.

The chain uses TRBV10-3 and TRBJ2-3, with D perhaps TRBD2 (6 bases). V was pared by 8 bases and J by 4 bases, with 10 bases between. The CDR3 spans 12 residues. The germline gives CDR1 ENHRY, CDR2 SYGVKD. CDR3 residues: CAIEGRSDTQYF. CDR3 coding DNA: TGTGCCATCGAGGGGAGGTCAGATACGCAGTATTTT.

Comments on this clone: Its ends do not fully match the called genes, so a read error is possible. The chain has TRBV7-7 and TRBJ1-4, with D hard to call. CDR3 length equals 15 residues. CDR1 is SSHAT, CDR2 FNYEAQ, per germline (reference sequence). CDR3 region: CASSLGIATNEKLFF. Here the CDR3 DNA reads TGTGCTAGCAGCTTAGGGATTGCAACTAATGAAAAACTGTTTTTT. The variable domain in full, completed from reference TRBV7-7 and TRBJ1-4, reads GAGVSQSPRYKVTKRGQDVTLRCDPISSHATLYWYQQALGQGPEFLTYFNYEAQPDKSGLPSDRFSAERPEGSISTLTIQRTEQRDSAMYRCASSLGIATNEKLFFGSGTQLSVL.

V and J are TRBV5-4 and TRBJ2-7; 11 bases align to TRBD2. Germline values: CDR1 SGHNT, CDR2 YYREEE (reference sequence). Germline trimming cut 5 bases from V and 2 bases from J; bases unmatched to any gene: 6. The CDR3 extends over 15 amino acids. CDR3 sequence: CASSLPGLAAYEQYF. CDR3 coding DNA: TGTGCCAGCAGTTTACCGGGACTAGCGGCCTACGAGCAGTACTTC.

V is TRBV19 and J is TRBJ1-4; D remains ambiguous. V shed 1 base and J shed 5 bases, with 5 bases lying between them. The CDR3 covers 13 residues. CDR1 LNHDA and CDR2 SQIVND come from the germline V gene (reference sequence). The CDR3 loop reads CASSIVRNEKLFF. The CDR3, as DNA: TGTGCCAGTAGTATAGTAAGGAATGAAAAACTGTTTTTT.

The sample holds one count of this clone. The rearrangement links TRBV18 to TRBJ2-5, with TRBD2 matching 10 bases. The J call may not be correct, given that the DNA end is closer to TRBJ2-7. The CDR3 spans 14 residues. Germline V lookup: CDR1 KGHSH, CDR2 LQKENI. This CDR3 reads CASSSLAGVYEQYF. The CDR3 DNA reads as TGTGCCAGCTCGTCGCTAGCGGGAGTGTACGAGCAGTACTTC.

The chain uses TRBV19 and TRBJ1-1; TRBD1 is a possible D gene (5 bases). Germline CDR1 and CDR2: LNHDA and SQIVND (reference sequence). The CDR3 has 14 residues. V lost 3 bases, J lost 1 base, and 9 bases lay in between. The CDR3 sequence is CASSIGTENTEAFF. The CDR3 DNA sequence: TGTGCCAGTAGTATCGGGACGGAGAACACTGAAGCTTTCTTT.

This sequence joins TRBV18 and TRBJ1-5; possibly TRBD1 for D (5 bases). CDR3 length: 15 amino acids. Germline values: CDR1 KGHSH, CDR2 LQKENI. Trimming removed 2 bases at V and 4 bases at J, with 12 bases between. The CDR3 DNA is TGTGCCAGCTCACCAGGCAGGGCGGGTAATCAGCCCCAGCATTTT. Its protein is CASSPGRAGNQPQHF.

The CDR3 spells CASSQEGGRGQSYEQYF. In DNA form, the CDR3 reads TGTGCCAGCAGCCAAGAGGGCGGGAGGGGGCAATCCTACGAGCAGTACTTC. V and J are TRBV4-2 and TRBJ2-7; TRBD2 agrees at 9 bases. V was clipped by 0 bases and J by 1 base; unmatched bases: 7. This CDR3 region has 17 residues. Germline CDR1 is LGHNA and CDR2 is YNFKEQ.

The J gene is TRBJ2-5, the V gene TRBV19; D possibly corresponds to TRBD2 (5 bases). Trimming removed 1 base at V and 5 bases at J, with 11 bases between. Germline CDR1 reads LNHDA; CDR2 reads SQIVND (reference sequence). The CDR3 is 14 residues long. CDR3 protein: CASSIGGSRETQYF. CDR3 bases: TGTGCCAGTAGTATAGGAGGGAGTCGGGAGACCCAGTACTTC.